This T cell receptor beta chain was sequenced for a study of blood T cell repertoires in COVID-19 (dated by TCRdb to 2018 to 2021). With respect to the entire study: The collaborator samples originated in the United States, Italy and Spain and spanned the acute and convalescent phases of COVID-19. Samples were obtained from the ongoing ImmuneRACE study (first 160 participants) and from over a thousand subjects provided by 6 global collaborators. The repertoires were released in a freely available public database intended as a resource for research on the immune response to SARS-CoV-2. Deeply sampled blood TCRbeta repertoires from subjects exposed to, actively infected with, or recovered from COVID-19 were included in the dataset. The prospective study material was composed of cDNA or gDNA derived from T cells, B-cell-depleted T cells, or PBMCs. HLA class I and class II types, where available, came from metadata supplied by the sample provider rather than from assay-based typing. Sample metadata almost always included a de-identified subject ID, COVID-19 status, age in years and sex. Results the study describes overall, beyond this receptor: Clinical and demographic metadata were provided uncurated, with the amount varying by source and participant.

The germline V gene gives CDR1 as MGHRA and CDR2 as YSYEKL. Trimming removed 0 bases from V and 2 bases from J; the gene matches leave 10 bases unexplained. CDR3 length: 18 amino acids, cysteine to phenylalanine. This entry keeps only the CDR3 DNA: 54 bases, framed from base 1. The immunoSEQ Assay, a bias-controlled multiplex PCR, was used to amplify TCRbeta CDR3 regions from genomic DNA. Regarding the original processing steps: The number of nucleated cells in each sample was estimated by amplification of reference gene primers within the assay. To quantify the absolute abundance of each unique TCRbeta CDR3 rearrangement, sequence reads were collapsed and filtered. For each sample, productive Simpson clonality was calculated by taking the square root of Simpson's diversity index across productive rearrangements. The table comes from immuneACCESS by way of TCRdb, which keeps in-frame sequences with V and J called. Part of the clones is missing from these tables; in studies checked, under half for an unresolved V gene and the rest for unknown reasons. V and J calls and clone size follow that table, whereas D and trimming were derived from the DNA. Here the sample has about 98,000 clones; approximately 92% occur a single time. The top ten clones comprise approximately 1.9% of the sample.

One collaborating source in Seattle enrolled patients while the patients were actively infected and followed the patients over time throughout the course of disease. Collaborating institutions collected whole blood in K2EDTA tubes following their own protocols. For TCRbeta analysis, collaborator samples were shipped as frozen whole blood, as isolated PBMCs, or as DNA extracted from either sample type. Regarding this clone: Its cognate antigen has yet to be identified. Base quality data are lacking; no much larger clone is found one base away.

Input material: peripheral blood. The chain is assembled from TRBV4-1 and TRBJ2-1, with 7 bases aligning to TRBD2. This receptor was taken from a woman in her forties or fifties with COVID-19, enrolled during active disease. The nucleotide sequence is TGCGCCAGCAGCCAAGATAACGCAGCGGGGCCCCCCTACAATGAGCAGTTCTTC. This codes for CASSQDNAAGPPYNEQFF.